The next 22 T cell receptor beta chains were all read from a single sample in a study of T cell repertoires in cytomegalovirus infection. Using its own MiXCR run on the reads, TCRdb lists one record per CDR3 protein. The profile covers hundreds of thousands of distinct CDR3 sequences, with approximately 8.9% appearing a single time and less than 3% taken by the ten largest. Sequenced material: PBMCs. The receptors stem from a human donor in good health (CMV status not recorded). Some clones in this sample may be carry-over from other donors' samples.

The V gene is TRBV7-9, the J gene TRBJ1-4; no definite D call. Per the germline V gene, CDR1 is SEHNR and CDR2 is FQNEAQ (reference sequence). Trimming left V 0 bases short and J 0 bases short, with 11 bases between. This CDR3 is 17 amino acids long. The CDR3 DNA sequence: TGTGCCAGCAGCTTAGCCGGTCCCCGTGCAACTAATGAAAAACTGTTTTTT. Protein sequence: CASSLAGPRATNEKLFF.

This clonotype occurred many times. The chain's CDR3 is CASSQGASGEGETQYF. As DNA, the CDR3 is TGTGCCAGCAGCCAAGGGGCTAGCGGGGAGGGAGAGACCCAGTACTTC. The chain uses TRBV4-2 and TRBJ2-5; 9 nucleotides line up with TRBD2. Germline values: CDR1 LGHNA, CDR2 YNFKEQ. The V gene end was trimmed by 1 base and the J gene end by 4 bases; junction bases not matched to a gene: 7. This CDR3 spans 16 amino acids.

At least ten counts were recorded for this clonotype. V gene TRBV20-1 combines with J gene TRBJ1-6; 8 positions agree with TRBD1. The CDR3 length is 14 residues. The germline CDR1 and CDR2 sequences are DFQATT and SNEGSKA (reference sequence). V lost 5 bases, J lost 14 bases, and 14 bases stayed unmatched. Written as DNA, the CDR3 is TGCAGTGCTCTTTCCGGGACAGGTGGATTCACCCTCCACTTT. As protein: CSALSGTGGFTLHF.

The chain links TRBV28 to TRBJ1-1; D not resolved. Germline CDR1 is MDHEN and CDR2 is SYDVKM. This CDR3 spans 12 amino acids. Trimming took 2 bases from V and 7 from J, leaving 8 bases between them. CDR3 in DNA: TGTGCCAGCAGTTTAACCGAGAATGAAGCTTTCTTT. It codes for CASSLTENEAFF.

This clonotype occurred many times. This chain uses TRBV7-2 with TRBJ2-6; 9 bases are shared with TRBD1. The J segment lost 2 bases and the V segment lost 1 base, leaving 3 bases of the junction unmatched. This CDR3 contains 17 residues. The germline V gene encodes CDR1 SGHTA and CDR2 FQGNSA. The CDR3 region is CASSLGRTGAGANVLTF. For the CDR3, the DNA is TGTGCCAGCAGCTTAGGGAGGACAGGGGCTGGGGCCAACGTCCTGACTTTC.

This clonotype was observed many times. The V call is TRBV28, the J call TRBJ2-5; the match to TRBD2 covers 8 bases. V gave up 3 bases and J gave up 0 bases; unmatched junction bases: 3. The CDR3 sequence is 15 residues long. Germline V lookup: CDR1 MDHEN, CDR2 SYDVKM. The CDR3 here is CASSFVRGDQETQYF. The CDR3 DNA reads TGTGCCAGCAGTTTCGTGCGGGGGGACCAAGAGACCCAGTACTTC. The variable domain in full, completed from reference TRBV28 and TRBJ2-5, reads DVKVTQSSRYLVKRTGEKVFLECVQDMDHENMFWYRQDPGLGLRLIYFSYDVKMKEKGDIPEGYSVSREKKERFSLILESASTNQTSMYLCASSFVRGDQETQYFGPGTRLLVL.

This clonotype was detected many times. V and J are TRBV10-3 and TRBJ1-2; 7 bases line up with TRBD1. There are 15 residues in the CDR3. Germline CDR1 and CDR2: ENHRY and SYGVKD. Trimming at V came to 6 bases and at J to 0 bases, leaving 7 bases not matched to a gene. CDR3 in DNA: TGTGCCATCAGGACAGAAGACAGGGCTAACTATGGCTACACCTTC. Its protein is CAIRTEDRANYGYTF.

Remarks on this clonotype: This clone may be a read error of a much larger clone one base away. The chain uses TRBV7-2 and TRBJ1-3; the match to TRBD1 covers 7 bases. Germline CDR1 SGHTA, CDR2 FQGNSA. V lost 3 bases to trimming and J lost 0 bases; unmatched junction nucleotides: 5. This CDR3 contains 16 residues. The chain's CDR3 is CASSLTGLPSGNTIYF. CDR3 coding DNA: TGTGCCAGCAGCTTGACAGGGCTGCCCTCTGGAAACACCATATATTTT.

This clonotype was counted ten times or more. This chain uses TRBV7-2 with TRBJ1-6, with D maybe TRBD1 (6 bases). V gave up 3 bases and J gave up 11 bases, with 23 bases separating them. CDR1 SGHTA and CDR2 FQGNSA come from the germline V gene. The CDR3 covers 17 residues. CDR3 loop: CASSLQPRKGGVTPLHF. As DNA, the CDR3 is TGTGCCAGCAGCTTGCAACCGAGGAAAGGGGGTGTAACACCCCTCCACTTT.

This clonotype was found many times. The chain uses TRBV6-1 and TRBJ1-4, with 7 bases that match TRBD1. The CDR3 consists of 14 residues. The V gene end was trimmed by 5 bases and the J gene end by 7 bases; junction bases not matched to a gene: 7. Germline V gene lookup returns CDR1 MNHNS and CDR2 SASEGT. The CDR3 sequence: CASSWTGEAEKLFF. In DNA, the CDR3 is TGTGCCAGCAGTTGGACAGGCGAGGCTGAAAAACTGTTTTTT.

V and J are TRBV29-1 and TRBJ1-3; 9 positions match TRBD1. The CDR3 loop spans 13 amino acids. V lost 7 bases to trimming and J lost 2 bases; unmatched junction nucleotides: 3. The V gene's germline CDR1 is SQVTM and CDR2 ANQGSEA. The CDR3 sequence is CSARTGAGNTIYF. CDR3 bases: TGCAGCGCCCGGACAGGGGCTGGAAACACCATATATTTT.

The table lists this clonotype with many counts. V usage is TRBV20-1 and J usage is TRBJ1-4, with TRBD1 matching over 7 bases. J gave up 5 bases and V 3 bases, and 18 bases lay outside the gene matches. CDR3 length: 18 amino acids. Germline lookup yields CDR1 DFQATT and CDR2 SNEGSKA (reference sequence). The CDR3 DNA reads TGCAGTGCTAGGATGTTGGGGACAGCGCTTACGTCAAATGAAAAACTGTTTTTT. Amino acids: CSARMLGTALTSNEKLFF.

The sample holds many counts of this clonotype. The CDR3 bases are TGTGCCAGCAGCCCGGGTCGTTCTAATACGCAGTATTTT. As protein: CASSPGRSNTQYF. The rearrangement links TRBV7-3 to TRBJ2-3; D uncertain. The CDR3 loop spans 13 amino acids. Trimming cost V 5 bases and J 7 bases, with 13 bases left between them. Germline V gene lookup returns CDR1 SGHTA and CDR2 FQGTGA.

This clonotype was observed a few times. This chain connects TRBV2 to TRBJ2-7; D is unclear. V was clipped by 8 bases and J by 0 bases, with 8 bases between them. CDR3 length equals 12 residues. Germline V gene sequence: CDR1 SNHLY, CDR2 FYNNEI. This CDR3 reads CASQVYSYEQYV. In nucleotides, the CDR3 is TGTGCCAGCCAGGTCTACTCCTACGAGCAGTACGTC.

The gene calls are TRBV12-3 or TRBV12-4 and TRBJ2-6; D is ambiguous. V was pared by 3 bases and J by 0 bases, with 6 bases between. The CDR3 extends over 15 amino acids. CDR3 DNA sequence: TGTGCCAGCAGTTTGGGCCCCTCTGGGGCCAACGTCCTGACTTTC. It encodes CASSLGPSGANVLTF.

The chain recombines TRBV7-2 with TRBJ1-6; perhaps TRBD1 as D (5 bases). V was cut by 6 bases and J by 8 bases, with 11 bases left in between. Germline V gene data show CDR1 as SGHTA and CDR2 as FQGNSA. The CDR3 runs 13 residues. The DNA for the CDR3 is TGTGCCAGCAGAGGGGTGTTCGATTCACCCCTCCACTTT. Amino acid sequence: CASRGVFDSPLHF.

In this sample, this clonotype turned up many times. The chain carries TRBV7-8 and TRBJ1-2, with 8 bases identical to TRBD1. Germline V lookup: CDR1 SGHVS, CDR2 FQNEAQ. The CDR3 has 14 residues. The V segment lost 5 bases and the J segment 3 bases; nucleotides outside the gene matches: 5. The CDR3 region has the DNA TGTGCCAGCAGCCCGATGGGACAGGACTATGGCTACACCTTC. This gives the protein CASSPMGQDYGYTF.

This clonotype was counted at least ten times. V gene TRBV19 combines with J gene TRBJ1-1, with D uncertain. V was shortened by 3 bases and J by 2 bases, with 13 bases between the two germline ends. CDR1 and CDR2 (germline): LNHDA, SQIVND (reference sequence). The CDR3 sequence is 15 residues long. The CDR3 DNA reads TGTGCCAGTAGTATGCGGACGGCTCTTAACACTGAAGCTTTCTTT. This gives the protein CASSMRTALNTEAFF.

CDR3 protein: CASSPNTGTGTYQPQHF. CDR3 DNA sequence: TGTGCCAGCAGTCCGAATACCGGGACAGGGACCTATCAGCCCCAGCATTTT. The rearrangement joins TRBV6-5 to TRBJ1-5; 9 nucleotides match TRBD1. This CDR3 is built from 17 residues. Germline-derived CDR1 and CDR2 are MNHEY and SVGAGI. V lost 5 bases to trimming and J lost 5 bases; unmatched junction nucleotides: 13.

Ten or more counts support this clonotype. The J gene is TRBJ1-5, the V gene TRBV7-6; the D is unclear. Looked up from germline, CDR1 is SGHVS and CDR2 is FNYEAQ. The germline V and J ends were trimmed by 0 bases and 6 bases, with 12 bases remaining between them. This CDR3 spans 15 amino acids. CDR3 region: CASSLAFGEPQPQHF. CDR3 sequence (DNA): TGTGCCAGCAGCTTAGCCTTTGGGGAACCTCAGCCCCAGCATTTT.

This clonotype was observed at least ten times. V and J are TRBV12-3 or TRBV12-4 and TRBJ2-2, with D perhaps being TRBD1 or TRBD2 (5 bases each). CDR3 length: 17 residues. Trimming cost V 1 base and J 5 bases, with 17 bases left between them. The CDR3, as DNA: TGTGCCAGCAGTTTAGGGTCCGGGACGATCTGGACCGGGGAGCTGTTTTTT. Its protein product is CASSLGSGTIWTGELFF.

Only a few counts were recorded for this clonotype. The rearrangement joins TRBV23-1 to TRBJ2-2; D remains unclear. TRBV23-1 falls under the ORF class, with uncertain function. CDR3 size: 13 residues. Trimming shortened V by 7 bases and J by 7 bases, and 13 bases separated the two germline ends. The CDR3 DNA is TGCGCCAGCAAGTTAGGGTTCGTCGGGGAGCTGTTTTTT. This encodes CASKLGFVGELFF.